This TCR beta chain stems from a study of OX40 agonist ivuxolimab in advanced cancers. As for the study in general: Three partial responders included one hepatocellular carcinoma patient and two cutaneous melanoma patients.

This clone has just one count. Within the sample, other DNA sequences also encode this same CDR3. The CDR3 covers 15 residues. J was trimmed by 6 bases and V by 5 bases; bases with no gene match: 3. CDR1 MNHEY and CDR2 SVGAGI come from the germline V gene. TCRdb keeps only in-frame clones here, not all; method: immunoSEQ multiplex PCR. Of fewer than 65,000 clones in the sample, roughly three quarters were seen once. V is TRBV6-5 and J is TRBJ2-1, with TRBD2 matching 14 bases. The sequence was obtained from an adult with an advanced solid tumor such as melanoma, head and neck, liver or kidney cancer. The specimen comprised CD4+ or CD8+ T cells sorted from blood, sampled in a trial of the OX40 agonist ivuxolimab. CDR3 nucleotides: TGTGCCAGCAGTCGACTAGCGGGAGGGTCCAATGAGCAGTTCTTC. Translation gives CASSRLAGGSNEQFF.